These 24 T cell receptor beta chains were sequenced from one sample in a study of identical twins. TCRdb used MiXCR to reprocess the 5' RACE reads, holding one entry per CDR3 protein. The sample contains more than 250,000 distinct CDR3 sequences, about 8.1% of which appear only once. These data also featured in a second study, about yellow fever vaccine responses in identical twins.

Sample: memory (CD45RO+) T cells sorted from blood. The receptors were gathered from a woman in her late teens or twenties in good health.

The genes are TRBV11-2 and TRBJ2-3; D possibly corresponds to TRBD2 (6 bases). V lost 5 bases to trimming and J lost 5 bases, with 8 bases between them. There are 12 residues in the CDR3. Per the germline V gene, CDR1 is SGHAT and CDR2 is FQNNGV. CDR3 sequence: CASSHGGDTQYF. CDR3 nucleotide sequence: TGTGCCAGCAGCCACGGGGGAGATACGCAGTATTTT.

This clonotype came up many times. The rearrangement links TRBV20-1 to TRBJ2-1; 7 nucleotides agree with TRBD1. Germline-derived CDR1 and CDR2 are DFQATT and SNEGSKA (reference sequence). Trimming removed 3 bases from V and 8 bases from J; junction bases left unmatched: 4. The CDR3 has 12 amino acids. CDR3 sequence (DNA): TGCAGTGCTAGCCTAGGGACAGATGAGCAGTTCTTC. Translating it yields CSASLGTDEQFF.

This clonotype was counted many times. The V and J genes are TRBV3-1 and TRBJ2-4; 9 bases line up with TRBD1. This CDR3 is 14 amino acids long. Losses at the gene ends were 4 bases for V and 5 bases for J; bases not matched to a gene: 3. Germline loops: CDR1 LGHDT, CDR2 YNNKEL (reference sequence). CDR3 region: CASSPRDRENIQYF. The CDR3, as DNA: TGTGCCAGCAGCCCCCGGGACAGGGAAAACATTCAGTACTTC.

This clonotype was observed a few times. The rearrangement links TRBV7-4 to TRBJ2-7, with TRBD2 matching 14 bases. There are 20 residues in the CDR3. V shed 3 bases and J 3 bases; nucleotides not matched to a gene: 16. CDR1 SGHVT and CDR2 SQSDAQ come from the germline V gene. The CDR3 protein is CASSFGSWGTSGSSDYEQYF. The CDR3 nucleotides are TGTGCCAGCAGCTTCGGAAGTTGGGGGACTAGCGGGAGTTCTGACTACGAGCAGTACTTC.

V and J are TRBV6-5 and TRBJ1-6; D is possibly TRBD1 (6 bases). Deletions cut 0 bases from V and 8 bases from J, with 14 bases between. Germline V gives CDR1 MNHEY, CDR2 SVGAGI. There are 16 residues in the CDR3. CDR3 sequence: CASSYSPGAGDSPLHF. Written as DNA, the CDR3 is TGTGCCAGCAGTTACTCCCCAGGGGCTGGGGATTCACCCCTCCACTTT.

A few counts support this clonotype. CDR3 DNA sequence: TGTGCCAGCAGTGGCCAAGCGGCTGGGGCCAACGTCCTGACTTTC. This translates into CASSGQAAGANVLTF. The chain carries TRBV27 and TRBJ2-6; a possible D gene is TRBD2 (5 bases). Germline V gives CDR1 MNHEY, CDR2 SMNVEV (reference sequence). The germline V and J ends were trimmed by 5 bases and 2 bases, with 10 bases remaining between them. The CDR3 covers 15 residues.

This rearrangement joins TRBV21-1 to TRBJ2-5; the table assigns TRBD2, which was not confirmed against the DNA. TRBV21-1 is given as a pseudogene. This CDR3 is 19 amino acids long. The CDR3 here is CASSKARTSGKALQETQYF. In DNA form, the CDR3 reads TGTGCCAGCAGCAAAGCGCGGACTAGCGGGAAAGCCTTACAAGAGACCCAGTACTTC.

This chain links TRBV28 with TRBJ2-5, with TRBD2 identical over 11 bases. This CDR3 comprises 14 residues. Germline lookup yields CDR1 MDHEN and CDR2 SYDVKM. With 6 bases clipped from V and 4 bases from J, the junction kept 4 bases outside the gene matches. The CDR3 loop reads CASRLLAGVETQYF. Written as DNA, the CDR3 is TGTGCCAGCAGATTACTAGCGGGAGTAGAGACCCAGTACTTC. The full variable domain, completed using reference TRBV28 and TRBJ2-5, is DVKVTQSSRYLVKRTGEKVFLECVQDMDHENMFWYRQDPGLGLRLIYFSYDVKMKEKGDIPEGYSVSREKKERFSLILESASTNQTSMYLCASRLLAGVETQYFGPGTRLLVL.

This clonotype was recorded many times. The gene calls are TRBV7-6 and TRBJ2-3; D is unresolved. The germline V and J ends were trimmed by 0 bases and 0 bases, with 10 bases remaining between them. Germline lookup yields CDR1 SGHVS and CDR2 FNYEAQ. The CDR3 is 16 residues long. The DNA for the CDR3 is TGTGCCAGCAGCTTAGCGGGTAGACCTAGCACAGATACGCAGTATTTT. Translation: CASSLAGRPSTDTQYF.

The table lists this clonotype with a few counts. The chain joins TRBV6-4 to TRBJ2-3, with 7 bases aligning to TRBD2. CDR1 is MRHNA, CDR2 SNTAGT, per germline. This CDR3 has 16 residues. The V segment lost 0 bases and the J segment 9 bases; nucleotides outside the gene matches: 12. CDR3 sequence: CASSDSWTSQTSTQYF. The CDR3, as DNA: TGTGCCAGCAGTGACTCGTGGACTAGTCAGACTTCCACGCAGTATTTT.

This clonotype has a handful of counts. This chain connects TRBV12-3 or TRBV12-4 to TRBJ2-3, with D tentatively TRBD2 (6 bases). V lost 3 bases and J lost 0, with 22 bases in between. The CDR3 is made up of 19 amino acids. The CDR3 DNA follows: TGTGCCAGCAGTTTTGCGGGGATCCTCCTTTCCACTAGCACAGATACGCAGTATTTT. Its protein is CASSFAGILLSTSTDTQYF.

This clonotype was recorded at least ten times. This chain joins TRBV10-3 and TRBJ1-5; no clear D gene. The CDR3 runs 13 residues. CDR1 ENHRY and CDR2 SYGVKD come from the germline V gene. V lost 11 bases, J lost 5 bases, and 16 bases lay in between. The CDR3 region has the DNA TGTGCCGCCCGGACTGGGTTTGATCAGCCCCAGCATTTT. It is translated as CAARTGFDQPQHF.

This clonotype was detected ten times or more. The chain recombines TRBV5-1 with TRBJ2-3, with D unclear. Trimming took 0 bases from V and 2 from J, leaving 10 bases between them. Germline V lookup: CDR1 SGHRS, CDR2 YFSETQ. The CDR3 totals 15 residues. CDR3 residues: CASSLEAHDTDTQYF. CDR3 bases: TGCGCCAGCAGCTTGGAAGCTCATGACACAGATACGCAGTATTTT.

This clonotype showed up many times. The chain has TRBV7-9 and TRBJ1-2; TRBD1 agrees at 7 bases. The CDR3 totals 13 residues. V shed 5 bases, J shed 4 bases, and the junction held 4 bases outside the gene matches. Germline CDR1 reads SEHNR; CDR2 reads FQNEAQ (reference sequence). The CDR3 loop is CASSRQGSYGYTF. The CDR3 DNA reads TGTGCCAGCAGCAGACAGGGATCCTATGGCTACACCTTC.

The CDR3 reads CASSGAQGWNEQFF. The CDR3 region has the DNA TGTGCCAGCAGTGGAGCCCAGGGTTGGAATGAGCAGTTCTTC. V and J are TRBV6-1 and TRBJ2-1; maybe TRBD1 (5 bases). The V and J ends lost 4 bases and 7 bases respectively, with 14 bases between them. CDR1 is MNHNS and CDR2 is SASEGT in the germline V gene. This CDR3 contains 14 residues.

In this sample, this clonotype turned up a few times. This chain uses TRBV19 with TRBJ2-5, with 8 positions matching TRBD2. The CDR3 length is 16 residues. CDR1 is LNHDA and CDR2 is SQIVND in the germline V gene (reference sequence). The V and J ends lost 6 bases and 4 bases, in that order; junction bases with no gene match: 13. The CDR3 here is CASSPDGAGGRETQYF. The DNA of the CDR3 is TGTGCCAGTAGCCCAGATGGGGCGGGGGGCCGAGAGACCCAGTACTTC.

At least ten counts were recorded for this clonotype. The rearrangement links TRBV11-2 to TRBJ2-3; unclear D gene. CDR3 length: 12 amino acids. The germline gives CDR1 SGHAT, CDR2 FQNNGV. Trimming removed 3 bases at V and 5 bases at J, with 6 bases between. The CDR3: CASSFSGDTQYF. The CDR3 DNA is TGTGCCAGCAGCTTTTCCGGAGATACGCAGTATTTT.

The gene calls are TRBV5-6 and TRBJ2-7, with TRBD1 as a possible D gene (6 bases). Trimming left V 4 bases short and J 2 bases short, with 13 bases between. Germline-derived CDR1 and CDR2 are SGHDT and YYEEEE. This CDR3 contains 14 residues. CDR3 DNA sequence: TGTGCCAGCAGCGTACGAGGACAGACCTACGAGCAGTACGTC. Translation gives CASSVRGQTYEQYV.

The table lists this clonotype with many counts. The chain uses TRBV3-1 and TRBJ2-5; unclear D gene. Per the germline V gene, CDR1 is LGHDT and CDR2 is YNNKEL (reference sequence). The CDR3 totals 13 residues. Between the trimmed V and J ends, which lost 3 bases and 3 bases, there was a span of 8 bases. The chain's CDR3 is CASSQSPEETQYF. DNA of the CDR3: TGTGCCAGCAGCCAGTCCCCCGAAGAGACCCAGTACTTC.

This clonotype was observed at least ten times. In nucleotides, the CDR3 is TGTGCCAGCAGCTTGGGGACAGGGGTCGATTCACCCCTCCACTTT. Translated: CASSLGTGVDSPLHF. The genes are TRBV7-9 and TRBJ1-6, with TRBD1 matching 10 bases. V was pared by 3 bases and J by 8 bases, with 4 bases of the junction left unmatched. The CDR3 consists of 15 residues. Germline V gives CDR1 SEHNR, CDR2 FQNEAQ (reference sequence).

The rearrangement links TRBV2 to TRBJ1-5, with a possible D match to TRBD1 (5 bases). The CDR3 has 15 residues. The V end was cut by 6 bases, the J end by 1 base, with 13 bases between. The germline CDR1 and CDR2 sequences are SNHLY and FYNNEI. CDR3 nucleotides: TGTGCCAGCAGCCTCAGGGATTCAAGCAATCAGCCCCAGCATTTT. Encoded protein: CASSLRDSSNQPQHF. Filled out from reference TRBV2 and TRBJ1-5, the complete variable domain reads EPEVTQTPSHQVTQMGQEVILRCVPISNHLYFYWYRQILGQKVEFLVSFYNNEISEKSEIFDDQFSVERPDGSNFTLKIRSTKLEDSAMYFCASSLRDSSNQPQHFGDGTRLSIL.

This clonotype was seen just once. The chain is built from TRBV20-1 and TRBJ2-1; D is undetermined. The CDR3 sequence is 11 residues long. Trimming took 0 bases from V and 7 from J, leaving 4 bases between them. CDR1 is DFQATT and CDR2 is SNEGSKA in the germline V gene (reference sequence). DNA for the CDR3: TGCAGTGCTAGAGAGTGGAATGAGCAGTTCTTC. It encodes CSAREWNEQFF.

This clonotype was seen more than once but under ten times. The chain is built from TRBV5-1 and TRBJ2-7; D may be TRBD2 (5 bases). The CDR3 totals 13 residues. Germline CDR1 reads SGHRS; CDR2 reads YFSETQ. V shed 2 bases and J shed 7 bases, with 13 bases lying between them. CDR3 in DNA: TGCGCCAGCAGCTTCGGCCAGCCGGGGGAGCAGTACTTC. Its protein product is CASSFGQPGEQYF.

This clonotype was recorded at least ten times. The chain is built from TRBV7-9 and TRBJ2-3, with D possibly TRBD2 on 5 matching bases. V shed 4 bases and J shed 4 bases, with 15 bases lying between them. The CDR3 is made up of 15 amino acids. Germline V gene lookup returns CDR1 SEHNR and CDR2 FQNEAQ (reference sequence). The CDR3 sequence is CASSSRSARADTQYF. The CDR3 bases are TGTGCCAGCAGCTCCCGTTCTGCGCGGGCAGATACGCAGTATTTT.